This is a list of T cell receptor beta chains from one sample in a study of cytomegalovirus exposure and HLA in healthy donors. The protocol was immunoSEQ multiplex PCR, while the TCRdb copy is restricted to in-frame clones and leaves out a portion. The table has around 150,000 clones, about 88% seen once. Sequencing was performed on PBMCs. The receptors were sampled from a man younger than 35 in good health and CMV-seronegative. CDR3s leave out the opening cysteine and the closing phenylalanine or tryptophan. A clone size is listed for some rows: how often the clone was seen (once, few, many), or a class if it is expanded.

cdr3_aa: ASSQDNIPAGGRETQY
clone_size: few
cdr3_length: 16
j_call: TRBJ2-5
v_call: TRBV4-1

cdr3_aa: ASRTPGLAGDEQY
clone_size: few
cdr3_length: 13
j_call: TRBJ2-7
v_call: TRBV28

cdr3_aa: ASSPPGTDTQY
clone_size: -
cdr3_length: 11
j_call: TRBJ2-3
v_call: TRBV5-4

cdr3_aa: ASSQDLRRGPF
clone_size: -
cdr3_length: 11
j_call: TRBJ2-1
v_call: TRBV4-3

cdr3_aa: ASSPGLAWNEQF
clone_size: few
cdr3_length: 12
j_call: TRBJ2-1
v_call: TRBV18

cdr3_aa: ASSPPSVYEQY
clone_size: once
cdr3_length: 11
j_call: TRBJ2-7
v_call: TRBV18

cdr3_aa: ATSRALDRVGTEQF
clone_size: -
cdr3_length: 14
j_call: TRBJ2-1
v_call: TRBV15

cdr3_aa: ASSFSGSLTDTQY
clone_size: -
cdr3_length: 13
j_call: TRBJ2-3
v_call: TRBV7-2

cdr3_aa: ASSHRDTFDNEQF
clone_size: few
cdr3_length: 13
j_call: TRBJ2-1
v_call: TRBV7-9

cdr3_aa: ASSSRTSGTGQF
clone_size: -
cdr3_length: 12
j_call: TRBJ2-1
v_call: TRBV27

cdr3_aa: AWSADKVYGYT
clone_size: few
cdr3_length: 11
j_call: TRBJ1-2
v_call: TRBV30

cdr3_aa: ASSYWDRGWETQY
clone_size: -
cdr3_length: 13
j_call: TRBJ2-5
v_call: TRBV6-5

cdr3_aa: ALSAGFDQPQH
clone_size: -
cdr3_length: 11
j_call: TRBJ1-5
v_call: TRBV28

cdr3_aa: ASSLGRTEAF
clone_size: -
cdr3_length: 10
j_call: TRBJ1-1
v_call: TRBV11-3

cdr3_aa: ASSPAGTNHGYT
clone_size: once
cdr3_length: 12
j_call: TRBJ1-2
v_call: TRBV28

cdr3_aa: ASSFLWAGGPKDTQY
clone_size: -
cdr3_length: 15
j_call: TRBJ2-3
v_call: TRBV27

cdr3_aa: ASSLGQLNTGELF
clone_size: -
cdr3_length: 13
j_call: TRBJ2-2
v_call: TRBV11-2

cdr3_aa: ASSETGREAF
clone_size: -
cdr3_length: 10
j_call: TRBJ1-1
v_call: TRBV2

cdr3_aa: ASSIDMGLRTEAF
clone_size: once
cdr3_length: 13
j_call: TRBJ1-1
v_call: TRBV19

cdr3_aa: ASSPGLAGGIQETQY
clone_size: -
cdr3_length: 15
j_call: TRBJ2-5
v_call: TRBV4-3

cdr3_aa: ASNLQGARIGLYGYT
clone_size: -
cdr3_length: 15
j_call: TRBJ1-2
v_call: TRBV27

cdr3_aa: ASSSLFPSSYNEQF
clone_size: -
cdr3_length: 14
j_call: TRBJ2-1
v_call: TRBV27

cdr3_aa: ASSPPGLLGNEQF
clone_size: -
cdr3_length: 13
j_call: TRBJ2-1
v_call: TRBV19

cdr3_aa: ASRLNPGQATDTQY
clone_size: -
cdr3_length: 14
j_call: TRBJ2-3
v_call: TRBV5-1

cdr3_aa: ASSLRGNVRTEAF
clone_size: -
cdr3_length: 13
j_call: TRBJ1-1
v_call: TRBV7-9

cdr3_aa: ASSDYNEQF
clone_size: -
cdr3_length: 9
j_call: TRBJ2-1
v_call: TRBV25-1

cdr3_aa: ASSLRQGQNGELF
clone_size: -
cdr3_length: 13
j_call: TRBJ2-2
v_call: TRBV11-2

cdr3_aa: ASSPPGGVAKNIQY
clone_size: -
cdr3_length: 14
j_call: TRBJ2-4
v_call: TRBV6-6

cdr3_aa: ASSLTGNTIY
clone_size: -
cdr3_length: 10
j_call: TRBJ1-3
v_call: TRBV6-5

cdr3_aa: ASSYSPWPAYNEQF
clone_size: -
cdr3_length: 14
j_call: TRBJ2-1
v_call: TRBV6-5

cdr3_aa: ASSPAPTSMEETQY
clone_size: -
cdr3_length: 14
j_call: TRBJ2-5
v_call: TRBV7-9

cdr3_aa: ASSVTGSMREQY
clone_size: -
cdr3_length: 12
j_call: TRBJ2-7
v_call: TRBV2

cdr3_aa: ASQLPGGEKLF
clone_size: -
cdr3_length: 11
j_call: TRBJ1-4
v_call: TRBV28

cdr3_aa: ASSASGTSGSSYNEQF
clone_size: -
cdr3_length: 16
j_call: TRBJ2-1
v_call: TRBV5-1

cdr3_aa: ASSFKFVQDRGREQY
clone_size: -
cdr3_length: 15
j_call: TRBJ2-7
v_call: TRBV27

cdr3_aa: ASSSGTGVYNEQF
clone_size: -
cdr3_length: 13
j_call: TRBJ2-1
v_call: TRBV27

cdr3_aa: ASRRTGGLEQY
clone_size: -
cdr3_length: 11
j_call: TRBJ2-7
v_call: TRBV5-6

cdr3_aa: ASQKTPNTGELF
clone_size: -
cdr3_length: 12
j_call: TRBJ2-2
v_call: TRBV19

cdr3_aa: ASSGTGRGYYGYT
clone_size: -
cdr3_length: 13
j_call: TRBJ1-2
v_call: TRBV9

cdr3_aa: ASSWNRGNEKLF
clone_size: -
cdr3_length: 12
j_call: TRBJ1-4
v_call: TRBV27

cdr3_aa: ASSFRQGGGYT
clone_size: -
cdr3_length: 11
j_call: TRBJ1-2
v_call: TRBV28

cdr3_aa: ASSQVLAGSSYNEQF
clone_size: -
cdr3_length: 15
j_call: TRBJ2-1
v_call: TRBV4-3

cdr3_aa: ASSSTVSSQPQH
clone_size: -
cdr3_length: 12
j_call: TRBJ1-5
v_call: TRBV28

cdr3_aa: ASSSLAGVNTDTQY
clone_size: once
cdr3_length: 14
j_call: TRBJ2-3
v_call: TRBV7-9

cdr3_aa: ASSITGGARDTQY
clone_size: -
cdr3_length: 13
j_call: TRBJ2-3
v_call: TRBV19

cdr3_aa: ASSGRDRDGYEQY
clone_size: -
cdr3_length: 13
j_call: TRBJ2-7
v_call: TRBV6-5

cdr3_aa: ASSTTRVGHGYT
clone_size: -
cdr3_length: 12
j_call: TRBJ1-2
v_call: TRBV7-8

cdr3_aa: ASSLGQGEDTQY
clone_size: -
cdr3_length: 12
j_call: TRBJ2-3
v_call: TRBV5-1

cdr3_aa: ASSLQRGMNTEAF
clone_size: few
cdr3_length: 13
j_call: TRBJ1-1
v_call: TRBV11-2

cdr3_aa: ASSLDAGGGYT
clone_size: -
cdr3_length: 11
j_call: TRBJ1-2
v_call: TRBV7-9